The 6 T cell receptor beta chains below come from one sample, sequenced in a study of CD8+ T cells in alopecia areata. Sequencing templates came from extracted RNA that was reverse transcribed into cDNA. Data came from immunoSEQ multiplex PCR; TCRdb stores just in-frame clones and leaves some out. The table lists around 100,000 clones, with no singletons. The sample consisted of lesional skin. The receptors come from a C3H/HeJ mouse with alopecia areata. The strain's MHC haplotype is H2-k.

This clone turned up a few times. Here the gene names and germline are mouse. With the read ending 4 residues before the CDR3 end, the germline J gene is used to fill in that end. The chain has TRBV1 and TRBJ2-1, with TRBD2 identical over 8 bases. The V gene's germline CDR1 is NSQYPW and CDR2 LRSPGD (reference sequence). The CDR3 loop spans 14 amino acids. V lost 7 bases to trimming and J lost 1 base; unmatched junction nucleotides: 3. Here the CDR3 reads CTCNPGGNYAEQFF. The covered CDR3 bases are TGCACCTGCAACCCTGGGGGGAACTATGCT. Based on the CDR3 plus reference TRBV1 and TRBJ2-1, the full variable domain is VTLLEQNPRWRLVPRGQAVNLRCILKNSQYPWMSWYQQDLQKQLQWLFTLRSPGDKEVKSLPGADYLATRVTDTELRLQVANMSQGRTLYCTCNPGGNYAEQFFGPGTRLTVL.

Concerning this clone itself: Mouse names are used for the genes. The read halts 4 residues ahead of the CDR3 end, with the missing end drawn from the germline J gene. The V gene is TRBV13-3, the J gene TRBJ1-1, with D possibly being TRBD1 (6 bases). Germline V gene sequence: CDR1 NNHDY, CDR2 SYVADS. The CDR3 sequence is 13 residues long. Trimming pared 5 bases from V and 4 bases from J, leaving 12 bases between. The CDR3 DNA, read in part, is TGTGCCAGCAGGAGGACAGAAGGCACA. Residues: CASRRTEGT. The complete CDR3 reads CASRRTEGTEVFF.

Concerning this clone itself: Germline and genes here are mouse. Read data end 4 residues before the CDR3 end; the end is taken from the germline J gene. The V and J genes are TRBV19 and TRBJ2-1; D not resolved. Germline assignment: CDR1 FNHDT and CDR2 SITEND (reference sequence). V lost 1 base to trimming and J lost 1 base, with 6 bases between them. This CDR3 contains 14 residues. The CDR3 loop is CASSIMVNYAEQFF. The CDR3 DNA, read in part, is TGTGCCAGCAGTATAATGGTGAACTATGCT.

Concerning this clone: The genes and germline here are from mouse. The CDR3 end lies 4 residues beyond the end of the read and is filled in from the germline J gene. The J gene is TRBJ1-1, the V gene TRBV17, with D maybe TRBD1 (6 bases). Trimming took 5 bases from V and 2 from J, leaving 9 bases between them. CDR3 length: 13 amino acids. The germline gives CDR1 MNHDT, CDR2 YYDKIL. The sequenced CDR3 bases are TGTGCTAGCAGTGTGGGGGGCAACACA. Protein sequence: CASSVGGNT. The complete CDR3 protein is CASSVGGNTEVFF. The full variable domain, rest sourced from reference TRBV17 and TRBJ1-1, is DTTVKQNPRYKLARVGKPVNLICSQTMNHDTMYWYQKKPNQAPKLLLFYYDKILNREADTFEKFQSSRPNNSFCSLYIGSAGLEYSAMYLCASSVGGNTEVFFGKGTRLTVV.

This clone has a handful of counts. Gene names are the mouse ones. Read sequence stops 4 residues before the CDR3 end, and the germline J gene provides the missing end. This chain connects TRBV19 to TRBJ1-2, with TRBD1 identical over 8 bases. The CDR3 runs 13 residues. Germline assignment: CDR1 FNHDT and CDR2 SITEND (reference sequence). The CDR3 loop reads CASSFPGQDDYTF. The CDR3 bases that were read are TGTGCCAGCAGTTTTCCGGGACAGGAC.

Ten or more counts support this clone. The germline and genes are mouse ones. The missing CDR3 end, 4 residues past where the read stops, is filled in from the germline J gene. The chain carries TRBV16 and TRBJ2-7; 9 bases agree with TRBD1. V was pared by 1 base and J by 3 bases, with 1 base of the junction left unmatched. The CDR3 covers 14 residues. Germline CDR1 and CDR2: SGHSA and FRNQAP. CDR3 amino acids: CASSLGQGVYEQYF. The part of the CDR3 DNA that was read is TGTGCAAGCAGCTTAGGACAGGGGGTCTAT.